What follows are 3 T cell receptor beta chains derived from one specimen sequenced in a study of ipilimumab plus nivolumab after autologous stem cell transplantation. The protocol was immunoSEQ multiplex PCR, while the TCRdb copy is restricted to in-frame clones and leaves out a portion. The data contain over 75,000 clones, 75% to 85% of them singletons. Sequenced material: PBMCs, taken in a trial of ipilimumab plus nivolumab as post-transplant consolidation. The source of these receptors is a male donor with diffuse large B-cell lymphoma.

This rearrangement joins TRBV5-4 to TRBJ2-7; 8 bases are shared with TRBD1. Germline V lookup: CDR1 SGHNT, CDR2 YYREEE (reference sequence). The CDR3 runs to 15 residues. The V and J ends lost 4 bases and 7 bases, in that order; junction bases with no gene match: 13. CDR3 amino acids: CASSLLDRVGGEQYF. The DNA of the CDR3 is TGTGCCAGCAGCCTACTGGACAGGGTAGGAGGGGAGCAGTACTTC.

This rearrangement joins TRBV19 to TRBJ2-4; weak D call: TRBD1 (6 bases). The CDR3 spans 15 residues. Germline-derived CDR1 and CDR2 are LNHDA and SQIVND (reference sequence). Between the trimmed V and J ends, which lost 4 bases and 0 bases, there was a span of 10 bases. CDR3 sequence: CASSNTGLAKNIQYF. CDR3 DNA sequence: TGTGCCAGTAGTAATACAGGGCTAGCCAAAAACATTCAGTACTTC.

The J gene is TRBJ1-1, the V gene TRBV30, with D hard to call. Trimming took off 5 bases at V and 4 bases at J, with 11 bases between the two ends. CDR3 length: 12 amino acids. CDR1 is GTSNPN, CDR2 SVGIG, per germline (reference sequence). DNA of the CDR3: TGTGCCTGGGTGGGAGGGAGCACTGAAGCTTTCTTT. Translation gives CAWVGGSTEAFF.